This T cell receptor beta chain was recovered during a study of OX40 agonist ivuxolimab in advanced cancers. Blood specimens came from baseline, cycle 4 day 1, and cycle 7 day 1. Germline V gives CDR1 GTSNPN, CDR2 SVGIG (reference sequence). The CDR3 sequence is 11 residues long. Clones were read by immunoSEQ multiplex PCR, and TCRdb kept only the in-frame ones, dropping some. The table lists fewer than 85,000 clones, 75% to 90% of them singletons. The TCR originated in an adult with an advanced solid tumor such as melanoma, head and neck, liver or kidney cancer. This chain joins TRBV30 and TRBJ1-4, with D possibly being TRBD1 (5 bases). The sequencing used CD4+ or CD8+ T cells sorted from blood, collected in a trial of the OX40 agonist ivuxolimab. As DNA, the CDR3 is TGTGATTCGCGGCGCCAGGGAACACTGTTTTTT. This translates into CDSRRQGTLFF.